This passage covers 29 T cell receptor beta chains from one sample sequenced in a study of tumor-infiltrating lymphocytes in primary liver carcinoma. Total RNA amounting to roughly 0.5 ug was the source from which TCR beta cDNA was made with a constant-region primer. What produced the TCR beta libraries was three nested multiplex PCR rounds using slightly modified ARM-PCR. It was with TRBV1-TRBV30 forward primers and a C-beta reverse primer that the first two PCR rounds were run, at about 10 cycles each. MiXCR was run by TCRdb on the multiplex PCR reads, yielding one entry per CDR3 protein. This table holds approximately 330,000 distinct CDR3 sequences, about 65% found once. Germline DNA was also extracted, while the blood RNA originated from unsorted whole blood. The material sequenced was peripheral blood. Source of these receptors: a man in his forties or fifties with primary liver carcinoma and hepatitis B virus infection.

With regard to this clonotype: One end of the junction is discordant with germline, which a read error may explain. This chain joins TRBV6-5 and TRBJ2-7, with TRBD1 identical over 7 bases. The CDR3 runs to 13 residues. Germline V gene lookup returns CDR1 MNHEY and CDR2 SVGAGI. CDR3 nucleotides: TGCGCCAACAGTTCTTCGACAGGGAACGAGCAGTACTTC. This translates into CANSSSTGNEQYF.

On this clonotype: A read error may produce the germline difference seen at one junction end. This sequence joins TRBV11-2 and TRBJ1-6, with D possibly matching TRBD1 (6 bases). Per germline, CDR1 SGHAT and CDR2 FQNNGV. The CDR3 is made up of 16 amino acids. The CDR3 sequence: CASSPRGGHYKSPHHF. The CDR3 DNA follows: TGTGCCAGCAGCCCGAGGGGGGGACATTATAAATCACCCCACCACTTT.

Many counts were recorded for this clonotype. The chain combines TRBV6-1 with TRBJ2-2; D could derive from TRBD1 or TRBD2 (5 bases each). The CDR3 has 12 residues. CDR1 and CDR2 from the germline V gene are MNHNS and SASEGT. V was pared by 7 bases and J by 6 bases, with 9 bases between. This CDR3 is CASNEGPGELFF. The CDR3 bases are TGTGCCAGCAACGAGGGGCCCGGGGAGCTGTTTTTT.

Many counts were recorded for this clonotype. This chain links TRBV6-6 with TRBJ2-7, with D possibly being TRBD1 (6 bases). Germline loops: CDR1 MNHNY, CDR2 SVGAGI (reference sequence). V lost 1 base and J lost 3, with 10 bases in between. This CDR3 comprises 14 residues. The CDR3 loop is CASSYLRQDYEQYF. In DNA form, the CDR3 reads TGTGCCAGCAGTTACTTAAGACAGGACTACGAGCAGTACTTC.

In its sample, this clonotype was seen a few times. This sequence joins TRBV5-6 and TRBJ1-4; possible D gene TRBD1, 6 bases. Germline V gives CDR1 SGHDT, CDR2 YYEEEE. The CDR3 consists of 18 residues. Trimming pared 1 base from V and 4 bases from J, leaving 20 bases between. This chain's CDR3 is CASSLLVGDMGINEKLFF. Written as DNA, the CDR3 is TGTGCCAGCAGCTTGTTGGTGGGGGACATGGGGATTAATGAAAAACTGTTTTTT. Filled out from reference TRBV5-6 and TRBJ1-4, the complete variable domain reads DAGVTQSPTHLIKTRGQQVTLRCSPKSGHDTVSWYQQALGQGPQFIFQYYEEEERQRGNFPDRFSGHQFPNYSSELNVNALLLGDSALYLCASSLLVGDMGINEKLFFGSGTQLSVL.

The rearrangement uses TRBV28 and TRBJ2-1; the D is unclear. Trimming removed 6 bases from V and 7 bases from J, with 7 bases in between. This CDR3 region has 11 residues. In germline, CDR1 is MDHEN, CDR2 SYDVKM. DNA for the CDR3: TGTGCCAGCAGACACTTGAATGAGCAGTTCTTC. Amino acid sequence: CASRHLNEQFF. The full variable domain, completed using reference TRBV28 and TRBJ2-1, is DVKVTQSSRYLVKRTGEKVFLECVQDMDHENMFWYRQDPGLGLRLIYFSYDVKMKEKGDIPEGYSVSREKKERFSLILESASTNQTSMYLCASRHLNEQFFGPGTRLTVL.

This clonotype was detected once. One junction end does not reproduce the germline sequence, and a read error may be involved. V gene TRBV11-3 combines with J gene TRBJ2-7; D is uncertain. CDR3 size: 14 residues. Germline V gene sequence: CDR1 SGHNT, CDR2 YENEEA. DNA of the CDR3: TGCGCCAGCAGCATTAACGGGTACTCGTACGAGCAGTACTTC. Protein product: CASSINGYSYEQYF.

Here the CDR3 reads CASGSRTVSGGELFF. Here the CDR3 DNA reads TGTGCTAGTGGTTCCCGGACAGTATCGGGTGGGGAGCTGTTTTTT. V gene TRBV12-5 combines with J gene TRBJ2-2; the D gene is possibly TRBD1 (6 bases). Germline-derived CDR1 and CDR2 are LGHNT and FRNRAP. The CDR3 contains 15 residues. Trimming removed 4 bases from V and 8 bases from J, with 17 bases in between. Full variable domain (outside the CDR3, taken from reference TRBV12-5 and TRBJ2-2): DARVTQTPRHKVTEMGQEVTMRCQPILGHNTVFWYRQTMMQGLELLAYFRNRAPLDDSGMPKDRFSAEMPDATLATLKIQPSEPRDSAVYFCASGSRTVSGGELFFGEGSRLTVL.

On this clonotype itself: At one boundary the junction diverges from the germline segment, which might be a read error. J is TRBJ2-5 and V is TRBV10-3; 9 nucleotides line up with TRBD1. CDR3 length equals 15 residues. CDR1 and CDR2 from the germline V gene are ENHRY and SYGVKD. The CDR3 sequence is CTISRNRGLQETQYF. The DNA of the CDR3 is TGTACCATCAGTCGGAACAGGGGGCTCCAAGAGACCCAGTACTTC.

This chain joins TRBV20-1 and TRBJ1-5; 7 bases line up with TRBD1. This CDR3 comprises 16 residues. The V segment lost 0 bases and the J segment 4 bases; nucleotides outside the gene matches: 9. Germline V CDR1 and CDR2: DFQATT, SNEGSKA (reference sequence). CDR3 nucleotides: TGCAGTGCTAGAGATATGGCAGGGGGGATAAATCAGCCCCAGCATTTT. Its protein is CSARDMAGGINQPQHF.

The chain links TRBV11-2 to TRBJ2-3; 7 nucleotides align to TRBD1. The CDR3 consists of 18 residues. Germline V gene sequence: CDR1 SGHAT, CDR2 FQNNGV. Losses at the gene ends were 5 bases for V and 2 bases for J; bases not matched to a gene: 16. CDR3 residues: CASSLEGAIVVSTDTQYF. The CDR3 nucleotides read TGTGCCAGCAGCCTCGAGGGGGCGATCGTCGTCTCCACAGATACGCAGTATTTT.

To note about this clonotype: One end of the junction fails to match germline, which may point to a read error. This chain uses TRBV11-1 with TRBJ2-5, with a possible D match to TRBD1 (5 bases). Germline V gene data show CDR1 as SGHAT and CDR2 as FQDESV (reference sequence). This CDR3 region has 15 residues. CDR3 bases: TGTACCAGCAGCTTGCAAGGACATTTCCAAGAGACCCAGTACTTC. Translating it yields CTSSLQGHFQETQYF.

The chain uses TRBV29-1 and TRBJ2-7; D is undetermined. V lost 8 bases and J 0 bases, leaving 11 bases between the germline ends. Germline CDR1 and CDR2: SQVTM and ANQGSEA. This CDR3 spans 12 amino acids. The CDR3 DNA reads TGCAGCCCCACGGCCTCCTCCTACGAGCAGTACTTC. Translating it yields CSPTASSYEQYF.

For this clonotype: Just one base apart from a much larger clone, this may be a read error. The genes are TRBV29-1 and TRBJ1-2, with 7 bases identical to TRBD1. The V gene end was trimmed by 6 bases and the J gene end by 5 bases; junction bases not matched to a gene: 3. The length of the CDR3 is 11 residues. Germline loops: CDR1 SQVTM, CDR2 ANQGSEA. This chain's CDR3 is CSVDRTYGYTF. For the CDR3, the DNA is TGCAGCGTGGACAGGACTTATGGCTACACCTTC.

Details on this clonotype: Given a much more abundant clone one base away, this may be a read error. The CDR3 here is CASSYSVLAGVSTDTQYF. The DNA for the CDR3 is TGTGCCAGCAGTTACTCGGTCTTGGCAGGGGTTAGCACAGATACGCAGTATTTT. V usage is TRBV6-6 and J usage is TRBJ2-3, with a tentative D call TRBD1 (6 bases). There are 18 residues in the CDR3. Germline V gene lookup returns CDR1 MNHNY and CDR2 SVGAGI (reference sequence). The V and J ends lost 0 bases and 0 bases respectively, with 16 bases between them.

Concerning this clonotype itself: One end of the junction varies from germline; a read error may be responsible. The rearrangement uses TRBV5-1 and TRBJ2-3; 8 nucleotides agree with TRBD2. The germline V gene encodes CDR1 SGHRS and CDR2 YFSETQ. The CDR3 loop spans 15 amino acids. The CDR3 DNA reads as TGCGCCAACAGCTTAAATAGCGGGAACACACATACGCAGTATTTT. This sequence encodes CANSLNSGNTHTQYF.

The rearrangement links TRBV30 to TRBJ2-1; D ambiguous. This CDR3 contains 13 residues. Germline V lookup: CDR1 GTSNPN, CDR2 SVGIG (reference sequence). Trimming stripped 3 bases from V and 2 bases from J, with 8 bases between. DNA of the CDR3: TGTGCCTGGAGGGGCCTGGCCTACAATGAGCAGTTCTTC. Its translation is CAWRGLAYNEQFF.

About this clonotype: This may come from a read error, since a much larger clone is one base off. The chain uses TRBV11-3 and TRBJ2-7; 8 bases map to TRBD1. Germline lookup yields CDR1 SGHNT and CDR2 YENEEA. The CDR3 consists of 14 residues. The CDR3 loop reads CASILDRGSYEQYF. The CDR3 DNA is TGTGCCAGCATCTTAGACAGGGGCTCCTACGAGCAGTACTTC.

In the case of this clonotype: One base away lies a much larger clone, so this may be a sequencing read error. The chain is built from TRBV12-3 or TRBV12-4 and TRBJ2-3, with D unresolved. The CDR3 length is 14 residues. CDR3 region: CVSSSKYPTDTQYF. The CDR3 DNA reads TGTGTCAGCAGTTCAAAATATCCTACAGATACGCAGTATTTT.

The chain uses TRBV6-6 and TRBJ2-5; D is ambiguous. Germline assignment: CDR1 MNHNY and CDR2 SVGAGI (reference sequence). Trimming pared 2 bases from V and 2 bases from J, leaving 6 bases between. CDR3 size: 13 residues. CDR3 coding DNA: TGTGCCAGCAGTTACGGGCCGCAAGAGACCCAGTACTTC. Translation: CASSYGPQETQYF.

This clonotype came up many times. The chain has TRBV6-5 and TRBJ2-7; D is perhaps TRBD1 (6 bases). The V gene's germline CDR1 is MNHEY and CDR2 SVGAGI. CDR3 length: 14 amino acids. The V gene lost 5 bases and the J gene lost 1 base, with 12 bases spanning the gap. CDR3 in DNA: TGTGCCAGCAGTACCGACAGGAGTTCCTACGAGCAGTACTTC. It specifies CASSTDRSSYEQYF.

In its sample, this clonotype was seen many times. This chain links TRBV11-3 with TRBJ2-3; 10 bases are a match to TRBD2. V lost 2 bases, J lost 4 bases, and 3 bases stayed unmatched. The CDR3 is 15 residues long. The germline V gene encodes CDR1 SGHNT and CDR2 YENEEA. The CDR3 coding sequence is TGTGCCAGCAGCTTAAGTCTAGCGGGAGCAGATACGCAGTATTTT. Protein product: CASSLSLAGADTQYF.

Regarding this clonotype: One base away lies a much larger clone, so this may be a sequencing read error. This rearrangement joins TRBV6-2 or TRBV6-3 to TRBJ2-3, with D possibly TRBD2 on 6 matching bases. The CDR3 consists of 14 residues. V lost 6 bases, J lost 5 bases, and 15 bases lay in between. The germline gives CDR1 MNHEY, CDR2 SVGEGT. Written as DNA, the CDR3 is TGTGCCAGCAGAGGGCCGGAGGAGGGAGATACGCAGTATTTT. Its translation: CASRGPEEGDTQYF.

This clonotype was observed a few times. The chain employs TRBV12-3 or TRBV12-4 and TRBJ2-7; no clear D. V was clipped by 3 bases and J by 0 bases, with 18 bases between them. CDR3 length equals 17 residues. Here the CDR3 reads CASSFSVSRTSSYEQYF. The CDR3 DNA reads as TGTGCCAGCAGTTTCTCAGTGTCGAGAACGAGCTCCTACGAGCAGTACTTC.

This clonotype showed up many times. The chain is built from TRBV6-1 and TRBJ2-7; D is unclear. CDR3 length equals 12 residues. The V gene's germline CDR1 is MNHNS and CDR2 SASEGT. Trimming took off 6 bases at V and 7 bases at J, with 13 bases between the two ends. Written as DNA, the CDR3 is TGTGCCAGCAGCCTATTACCTAATGAGCAGTACTTC. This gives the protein CASSLLPNEQYF.

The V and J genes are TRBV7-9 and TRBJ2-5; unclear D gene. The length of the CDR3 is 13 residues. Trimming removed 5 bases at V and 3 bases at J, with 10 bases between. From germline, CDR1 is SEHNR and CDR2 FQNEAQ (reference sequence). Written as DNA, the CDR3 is TGTGCCAGCAGCCACAGCAGCGAAGAGACCCAGTACTTC. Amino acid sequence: CASSHSSEETQYF.

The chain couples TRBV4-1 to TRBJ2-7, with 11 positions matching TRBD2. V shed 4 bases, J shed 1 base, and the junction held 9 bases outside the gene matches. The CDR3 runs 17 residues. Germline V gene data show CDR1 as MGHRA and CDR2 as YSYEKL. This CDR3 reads CASSPKMTSGKSYEQYF. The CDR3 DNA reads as TGCGCCAGCAGCCCTAAAATGACTAGCGGGAAATCCTACGAGCAGTACTTC.

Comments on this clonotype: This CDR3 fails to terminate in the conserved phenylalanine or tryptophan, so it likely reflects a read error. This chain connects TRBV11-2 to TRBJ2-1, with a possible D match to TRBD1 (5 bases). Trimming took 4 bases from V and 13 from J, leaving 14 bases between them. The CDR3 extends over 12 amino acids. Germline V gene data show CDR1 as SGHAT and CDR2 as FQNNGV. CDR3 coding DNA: TGTGCCAGCAGCTACAGGAGTGGTGACCAGTTCCTC. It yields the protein CASSYRSGDQFL.

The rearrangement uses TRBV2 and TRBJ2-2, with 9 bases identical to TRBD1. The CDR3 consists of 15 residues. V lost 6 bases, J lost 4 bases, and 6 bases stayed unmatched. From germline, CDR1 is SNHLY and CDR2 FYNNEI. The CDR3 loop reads CASRTQGARTGELFF. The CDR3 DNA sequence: TGTGCCAGCAGGACACAGGGGGCGCGCACCGGGGAGCTGTTTTTT.